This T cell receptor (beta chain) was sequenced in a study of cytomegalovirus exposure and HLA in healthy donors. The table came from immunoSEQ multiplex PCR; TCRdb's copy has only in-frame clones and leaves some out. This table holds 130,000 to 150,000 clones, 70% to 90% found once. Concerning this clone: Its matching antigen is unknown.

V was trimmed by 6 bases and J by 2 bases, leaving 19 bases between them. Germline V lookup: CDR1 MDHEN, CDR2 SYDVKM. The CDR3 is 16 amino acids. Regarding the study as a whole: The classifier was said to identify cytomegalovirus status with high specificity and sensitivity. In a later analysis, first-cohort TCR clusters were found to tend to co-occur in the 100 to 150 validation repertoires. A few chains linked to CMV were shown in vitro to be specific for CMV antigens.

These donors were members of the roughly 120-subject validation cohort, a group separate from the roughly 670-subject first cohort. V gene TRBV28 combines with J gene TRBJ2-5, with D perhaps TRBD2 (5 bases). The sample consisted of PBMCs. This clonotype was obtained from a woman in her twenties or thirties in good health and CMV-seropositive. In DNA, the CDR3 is TGTGCCAGCAGCCCGACCGTGTCAGCGGCTCAAGAGACCCAGTACTTC. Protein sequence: CASSPTVSAAQETQYF.